Sequencing of this T cell receptor beta chain was carried out in a study of cytomegalovirus exposure and HLA in healthy donors. Across the study: When 350 to 500 donors were genotyped, roughly 82% of them were found to fall in the Caucasian-associated ancestry cluster.

Of note for this clone: Its antigen remains unknown.

With 4 bases removed from V and 2 bases from J, the gap between germline ends came to 11 bases. CDR3 length: 15 residues. The germline V gene encodes CDR1 MDHEN and CDR2 SYDVKM. Broader study findings: HLA restriction was apparent for most CMV-associated TCR beta chains in a later analysis. Apart from CMV serostatus, no immune exposure information was available.

Each donor was nominally healthy when sampled (though unrecorded immune exposures were likely). In the PCR, 60 Vbeta and 13 Jbeta primers were used. TCRdb's copy holds only in-frame clones and misses some; the assay was immunoSEQ multiplex PCR. The table includes around 100,000 clones, more than 75% detected once. The chain is built from TRBV28 and TRBJ2-2; the D gene is possibly TRBD1 (6 bases). The sample consisted of PBMCs. The source of this sequence is a woman between 35 and 50 years old in good health and CMV-seronegative. The CDR3 here is CASSWGQTNTGELFF. Here the CDR3 DNA reads TGTGCCAGCAGTTGGGGACAAACCAACACCGGGGAGCTGTTTTTT.